Listed below are T cell receptor beta chains from one sample, sequenced in a study of blood T cell repertoires in COVID-19. Produced via immunoSEQ multiplex PCR; TCRdb's table is partial and in-frame only. Among about 180,000 clones listed, around 90% were seen once. The sample was PBMCs or T cells enriched from blood (not recorded which). All receptors derive from a woman younger than 35 who had recovered from COVID-19. CDR3s include the opening cysteine and the closing phenylalanine or tryptophan. Each record gives: clone size, D gene, V gene, J gene, CDR3 DNA, CDR3 protein. D genes are given only for firm matches. Clone size appears in some rows only: once, few, many, or a class for an expanded clone.

.	.	TRBV5-1	TRBJ1-6	TGCGCCAGCAGCTTGGTCGGCCCTAGCAATCATTCACCCCTCCACTTT	CASSLVGPSNHSPLHF
.	.	TRBV30	TRBJ1-3	TGTGCCTGGAGTGTACGGATAGCGGGCAGATCTGGAAACACCATATATTTT	CAWSVRIAGRSGNTIYF
.	.	TRBV11-2	TRBJ2-7	TGTGCCAGCAGCCAGGACAGAAGCTCCTACGAGCAGTACTTC	CASSQDRSSYEQYF
.	TRBD2	TRBV10-3	TRBJ2-2	TGTGCCATCAGTAAGGGACTAGCGGTACCCGGGGAGCTGTTTTTT	CAISKGLAVPGELFF
.	.	TRBV7-9	TRBJ1-6	TGTGCCAGTAACGGGGGTTATAATTCACCCCTCCACTTT	CASNGGYNSPLHF
.	.	TRBV24-1	TRBJ2-5	TGTGCCACCAGTGAGTTTAACACTGCAGGGGAAGAGACCCAGTACTTC	CATSEFNTAGEETQYF
.	.	TRBV30	TRBJ1-4	TGTGCCTGGAGTTTAGGGGCAGATGAAAAACTGTTTTTT	CAWSLGADEKLFF
once	TRBD1	TRBV28	TRBJ2-7	TGTGCCAGCACCTGGGACAGGGAACGGGTCGAGCAGTACTTC	CASTWDRERVEQYF
few	TRBD1	TRBV6-5	TRBJ1-1	TGTGCCAGCAGACGAGACAGGGGCACTGAAGCTTTCTTT	CASRRDRGTEAFF
.	.	TRBV5-5	TRBJ2-1	TGTGCCAGCAGCTTCGACGGGGGCTCCTACAATGAGCAGTTCTTC	CASSFDGGSYNEQFF
.	TRBD1	TRBV27	TRBJ2-7	TGTGCCAGCAGTGGACAGGGGGCCGGCGAGCAGTACTTC	CASSGQGAGEQYF
.	TRBD2	TRBV5-1	TRBJ2-7	TGCGCCAGCGGGGGGACTAGCGTTTACTACGAGCAGTACTTC	CASGGTSVYYEQYF
.	TRBD1	TRBV5-5	TRBJ1-2	TGTGCCAGCAGCTTGTGGGGACAGGGGGCAGACGGCTACACCTTC	CASSLWGQGADGYTF
.	.	TRBV2	TRBJ2-2	TGTGCCAGCAGTGCTCCGGGTGGCGGGGAGCTGTTTTTT	CASSAPGGGELFF
.	TRBD1	TRBV10-3	TRBJ2-7	TGTGCCATCAGTACTCACCGGGACAGGGTATCCTACGAGCAGTACTTC	CAISTHRDRVSYEQYF
.	TRBD1	TRBV7-6	TRBJ1-4	TGTGCCAGCAGCTTCCTCCCAGGACAGGGGGGAAAACTGTTTTTT	CASSFLPGQGGKLFF
once	.	TRBV2	TRBJ1-2	TGTGCCAGTAATCCAGGGGACTATGGCTACACCTTC	CASNPGDYGYTF
.	.	TRBV30	TRBJ2-7	TGTGCCTGGAGGATAAACAGCTACGAGCAGTACTTC	CAWRINSYEQYF
.	.	TRBV3-1/TRBV3-2	TRBJ1-1	TGTGCCAGCAGCCAAGGGCAGGGGCGAAGTGAAGCTTTCTTT	CASSQGQGRSEAFF
.	.	TRBV18	TRBJ2-3	TGTGCCAGCTCACCCTACACAGATACGCAGTATTTT	CASSPYTDTQYF
.	.	TRBV7-2	TRBJ1-5	TGTGCCAGCAGCTTATTGGGGGGAGATCAGCCCCAGCATTTT	CASSLLGGDQPQHF
few	TRBD2	TRBV10-3	TRBJ2-3	TGTGCCATCAGCCAAGAGGGGGGACTAGCGGTCACAGATACGCAGTATTTT	CAISQEGGLAVTDTQYF
.	TRBD1	TRBV2	TRBJ2-3	TGTGCCAGCAGAGGGACAGCTAGCACAGATACGCAGTATTTT	CASRGTASTDTQYF
few	.	TRBV18	TRBJ2-5	TGTGCCAGCTCACCCCTCGGGACTGTTCAAGAGACCCAGTACTTC	CASSPLGTVQETQYF
.	.	TRBV13	TRBJ1-2	TGTGCCAGCAGCTTAAAAGGGGCGCCTGGCTACACCTTC	CASSLKGAPGYTF
once	TRBD2	TRBV19	TRBJ2-7	TGTGCCAGTAGTCCTCTAGCGGGAACCTACGAGCAGTACTTC	CASSPLAGTYEQYF